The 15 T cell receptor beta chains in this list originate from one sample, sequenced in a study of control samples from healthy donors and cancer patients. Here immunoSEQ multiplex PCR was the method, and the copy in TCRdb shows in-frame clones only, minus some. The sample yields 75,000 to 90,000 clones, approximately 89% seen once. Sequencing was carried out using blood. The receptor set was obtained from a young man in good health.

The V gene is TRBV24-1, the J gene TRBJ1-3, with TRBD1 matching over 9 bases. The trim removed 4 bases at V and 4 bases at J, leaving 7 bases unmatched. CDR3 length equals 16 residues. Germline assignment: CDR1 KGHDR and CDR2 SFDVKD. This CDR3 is CATSESGTGKGNTIYF. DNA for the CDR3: TGTGCCACCAGTGAGTCCGGGACAGGGAAAGGAAACACCATATATTTT.

The CDR3 loop reads CASSYSIGTGGTEAFF. CDR3 in DNA: TGTGCCAGCAGTTACTCGATAGGGACAGGGGGGACTGAAGCTTTCTTT. This chain uses TRBV6-5 with TRBJ1-1; 11 bases map to TRBD1. There are 16 residues in the CDR3. Germline V gene lookup returns CDR1 MNHEY and CDR2 SVGAGI. The junction had 5 bases not matched to a gene; V was cut back by 0 bases and J by 5 bases.

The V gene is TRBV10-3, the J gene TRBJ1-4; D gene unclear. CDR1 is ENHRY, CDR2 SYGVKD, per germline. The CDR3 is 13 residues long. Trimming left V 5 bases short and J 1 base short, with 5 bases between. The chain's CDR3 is CAISPRTNEKLFF. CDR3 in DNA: TGTGCCATCAGTCCCCGAACTAATGAAAAACTGTTTTTT.

Here the CDR3 DNA reads TGCGCCAGCAGCCAAGAACGAGGGGTTGGCGGGGAGCTGTTTTTT. It specifies CASSQERGVGGELFF. J is TRBJ2-2 and V is TRBV4-1; D is possibly TRBD1 or TRBD2 (5 bases each). V was trimmed by 0 bases and J by 7 bases, leaving 12 bases between them. CDR1 and CDR2 (germline): MGHRA, YSYEKL. The CDR3 runs to 15 residues.

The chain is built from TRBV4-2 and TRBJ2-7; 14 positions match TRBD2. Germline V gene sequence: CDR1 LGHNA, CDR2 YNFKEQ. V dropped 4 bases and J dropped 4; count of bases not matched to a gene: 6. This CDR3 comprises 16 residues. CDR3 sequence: CASSPGGTSGGYEQYF. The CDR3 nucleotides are TGTGCCAGCAGCCCGGGAGGGACTAGCGGGGGTTACGAGCAGTACTTC.

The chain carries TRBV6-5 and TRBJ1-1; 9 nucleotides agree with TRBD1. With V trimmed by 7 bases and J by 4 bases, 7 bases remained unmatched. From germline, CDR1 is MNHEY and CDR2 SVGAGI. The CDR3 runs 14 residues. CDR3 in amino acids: CASTVVTGGTEAFF. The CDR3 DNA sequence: TGTGCCAGCACGGTGGTGACAGGGGGCACTGAAGCTTTCTTT.

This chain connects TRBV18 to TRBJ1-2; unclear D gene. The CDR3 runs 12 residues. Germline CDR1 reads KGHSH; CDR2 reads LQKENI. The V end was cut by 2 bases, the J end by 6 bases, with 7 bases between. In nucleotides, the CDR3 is TGTGCCAGCTCACCAGACGAGCATGGCTACACCTTC. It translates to CASSPDEHGYTF. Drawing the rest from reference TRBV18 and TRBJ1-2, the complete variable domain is NAGVMQNPRHLVRRRGQEARLRCSPMKGHSHVYWYRQLPEEGLKFMVYLQKENIIDESGMPKERFSAEFPKEGPSILRIQQVVRGDSAAYFCASSPDEHGYTFGSGTRLTVV.

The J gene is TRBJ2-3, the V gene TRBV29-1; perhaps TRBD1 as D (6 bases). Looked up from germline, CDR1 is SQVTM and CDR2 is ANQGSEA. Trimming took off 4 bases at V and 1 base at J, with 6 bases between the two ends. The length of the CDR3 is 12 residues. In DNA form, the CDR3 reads TGCAGCGTTGGGACAGGCACAGATACGCAGTATTTT. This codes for CSVGTGTDTQYF.

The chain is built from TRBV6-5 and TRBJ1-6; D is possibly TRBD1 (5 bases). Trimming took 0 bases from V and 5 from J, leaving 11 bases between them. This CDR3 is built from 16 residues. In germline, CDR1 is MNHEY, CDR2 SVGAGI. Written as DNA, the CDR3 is TGTGCCAGCAGTTACTCGATCCAGGGCCATAATTCACCCCTCCACTTT. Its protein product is CASSYSIQGHNSPLHF.

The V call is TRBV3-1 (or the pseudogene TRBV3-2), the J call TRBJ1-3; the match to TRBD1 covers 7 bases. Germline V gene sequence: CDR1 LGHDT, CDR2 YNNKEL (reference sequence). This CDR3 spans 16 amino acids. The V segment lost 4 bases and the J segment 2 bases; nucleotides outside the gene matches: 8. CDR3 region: CASSRRQGRAGNTIYF. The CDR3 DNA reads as TGTGCCAGCAGCCGGAGACAGGGACGGGCTGGAAACACCATATATTTT.

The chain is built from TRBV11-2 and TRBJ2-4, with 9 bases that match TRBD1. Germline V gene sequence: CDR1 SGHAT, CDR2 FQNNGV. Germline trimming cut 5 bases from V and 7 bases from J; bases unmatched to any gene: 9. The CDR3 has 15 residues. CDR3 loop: CASSPTGGQWNIQYF. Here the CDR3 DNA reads TGTGCCAGCAGCCCTACAGGGGGCCAATGGAACATTCAGTACTTC. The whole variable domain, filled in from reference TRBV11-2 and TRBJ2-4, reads EAGVAQSPRYKIIEKRQSVAFWCNPISGHATLYWYQQILGQGPKLLIQFQNNGVVDDSQLPKDRFSAERLKGVDSTLKIQPAKLEDSAVYLCASSPTGGQWNIQYFGAGTRLSVL.

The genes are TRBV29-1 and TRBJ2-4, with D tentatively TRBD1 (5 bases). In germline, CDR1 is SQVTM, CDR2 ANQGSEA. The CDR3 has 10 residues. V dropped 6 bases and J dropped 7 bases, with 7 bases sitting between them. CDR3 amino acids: CSVRDNIQYF. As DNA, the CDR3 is TGCAGCGTCAGGGATAACATTCAGTACTTC. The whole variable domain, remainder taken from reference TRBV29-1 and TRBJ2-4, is SAVISQKPSRDICQRGTSLTIQCQVDSQVTMMFWYRQQPGQSLTLIATANQGSEATYESGFVIDKFPISRPNLTFSTLTVSNMSPEDSSIYLCSVRDNIQYFGAGTRLSVL.

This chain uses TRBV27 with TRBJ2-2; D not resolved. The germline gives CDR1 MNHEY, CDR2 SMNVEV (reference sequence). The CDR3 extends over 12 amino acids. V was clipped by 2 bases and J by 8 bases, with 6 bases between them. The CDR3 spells CASSLPRGELFF. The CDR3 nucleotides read TGTGCCAGCAGTTTACCCCGAGGGGAGCTGTTTTTT.

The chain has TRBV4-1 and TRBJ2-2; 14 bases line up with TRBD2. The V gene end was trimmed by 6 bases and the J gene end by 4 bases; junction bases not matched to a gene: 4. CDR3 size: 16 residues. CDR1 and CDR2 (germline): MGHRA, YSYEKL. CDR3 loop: CASRTSGGALTGELFF. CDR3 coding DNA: TGCGCCAGCAGGACTAGCGGGGGGGCCCTCACCGGGGAGCTGTTTTTT.

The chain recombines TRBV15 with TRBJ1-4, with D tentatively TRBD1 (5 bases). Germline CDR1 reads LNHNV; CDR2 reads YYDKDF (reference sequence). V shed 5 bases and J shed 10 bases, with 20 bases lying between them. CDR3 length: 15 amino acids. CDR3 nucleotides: TGTGCCACCAGCCCAATGGGGACCGGACACGGAAAACTGTTTTTT. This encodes CATSPMGTGHGKLFF.